Listed below are T cell receptor beta chains from one sample, sequenced in a study of blood T cell repertoires in COVID-19. Some clones are missing from TCRdb's copy, which holds only in-frame ones; the method was immunoSEQ multiplex PCR. This table has about 55,000 clones, approximately 88% appearing once. Sequenced sample: peripheral blood. These receptors all come from a man aged 35-49 years with COVID-19, enrolled during active disease. The CDR3 runs from the conserved cysteine through the conserved F or W. The D gene is left open where the match is weak. The size of a clone is reported for some rows only, either as once, few or many, or as a class for expanded clones.

TRBJ1-6 | NA | TRBV30 | NA | 13 | CAWNRILNSPLHF
TRBJ2-5 | NA | TRBV5-1 | NA | 15 | CASSLGRGDSETQYF
TRBJ2-3 | NA | TRBV11-2 | TRBD2 | 16 | CASSITSGLVTDTQYF
TRBJ2-5 | NA | TRBV5-4 | TRBD1 | 14 | CASSLWGQRETQYF
TRBJ2-7 | few | TRBV27 | NA | 16 | CASSSPARQGSSEQYF
TRBJ1-6 | few | TRBV18 | TRBD1 | 15 | CASSQDRGNNSPLHF
TRBJ2-5 | NA | TRBV11-2 | TRBD1 | 15 | CASSSVRGPKETQYF
TRBJ1-5 | NA | TRBV18 | TRBD1 | 13 | CASSTGGGQPQHF
TRBJ1-3 | once | TRBV25-1 | NA | 13 | CASSENTGNTIYF
TRBJ1-2 | NA | TRBV19 | NA | 14 | CASSTVQGMGGYTF
TRBJ2-3 | NA | TRBV28 | NA | 15 | CASTPSGVGADTQYF
TRBJ2-3 | once | TRBV30 | TRBD2 | 17 | CAWSVQRTSGGTDTQYF
TRBJ1-4 | NA | TRBV19 | NA | 14 | CASSEQATNEKLFF
TRBJ2-2 | NA | TRBV18 | TRBD2 | 16 | CASSPVTTSVAGELFF
TRBJ2-6 | NA | TRBV6-2/TRBV6-3 | NA | 18 | CASSSQGSPLTGANVLTF
TRBJ1-2 | NA | TRBV28 | NA | 14 | CASSRTPTNYGYTF
TRBJ1-6 | NA | TRBV7-2 | NA | 14 | CASSLARINSPLHF
TRBJ2-2 | NA | TRBV30 | NA | 11 | CAWTQSGELFF
TRBJ2-3 | NA | TRBV7-9 | TRBD1 | 16 | CASSLTPGQGVDTQYF
TRBJ2-3 | NA | TRBV6-5 | TRBD1 | 14 | CASSWTGSTDTQYF
TRBJ1-2 | NA | TRBV19 | NA | 13 | CASSDPPGHGYTF
TRBJ1-1 | once | TRBV10-1 | TRBD1 | 14 | CASSDGQGGTEAFF